Below, 19 T cell receptor beta chains from the same sample are listed, as sequenced in a study of blood T cell repertoires in COVID-19. This table comes from immunoSEQ multiplex PCR, and its TCRdb copy is limited to in-frame clones, with some not included. This table has around 180,000 clones, 88% appearing once. Sequenced input: peripheral blood. The receptors shown here come from a man aged 55 to 70 with acute or convalescent COVID-19.

This clone was found once. The chain combines TRBV9 with TRBJ2-3; 8 bases are a match to TRBD2. J was trimmed by 8 bases and V by 3 bases; bases with no gene match: 8. Germline assignment: CDR1 SGDLS and CDR2 YYNGEE. The CDR3 is 14 residues long. The DNA of the CDR3 is TGTGCCAGCAGCGCGACTAGCGCCCAGGGTACGCAGTATTTT. The encoded protein is CASSATSAQGTQYF.

V is TRBV11-2 and J is TRBJ2-3; TRBD1 is a possible D gene (6 bases). The germline V and J ends were trimmed by 1 base and 7 bases, with 12 bases remaining between them. CDR3 size: 14 residues. Germline V gives CDR1 SGHAT, CDR2 FQNNGV. CDR3 nucleotides: TGTGCCAGCAGCTTAGTACAGGGAAGAAATACGCAGTATTTT. It specifies CASSLVQGRNTQYF.

There are a few counts of this clone. This chain links TRBV19 with TRBJ1-5; D is unresolved. The CDR3 consists of 15 residues. Trimming removed 5 bases from V and 0 bases from J, with 11 bases in between. Per the germline V gene, CDR1 is LNHDA and CDR2 is SQIVND (reference sequence). The CDR3 sequence is CASSDGAYSNQPQHF. CDR3 nucleotides: TGTGCCAGTAGTGACGGAGCCTATAGCAATCAGCCCCAGCATTTT.

The chain recombines TRBV4-1 with TRBJ2-1; 8 bases align to TRBD2. V lost 4 bases and J lost 4; bases outside the gene matches: 6. Germline CDR1 and CDR2: MGHRA and YSYEKL. The CDR3 is 15 residues long. The DNA for the CDR3 is TGCGCCAGCAGCCGAATAGCGGGACTTTACAATGAGCAGTTCTTC. This sequence encodes CASSRIAGLYNEQFF.

V and J are TRBV6-5 and TRBJ1-5; TRBD1 matches 11 bases. The CDR3 covers 15 residues. V lost 5 bases, J lost 4 bases, and 4 bases stayed unmatched. Germline CDR1 is MNHEY and CDR2 is SVGAGI. CDR3: CASSTGQGGNQPQHF. The CDR3 DNA follows: TGTGCCAGCAGTACGGGACAGGGGGGAAATCAGCCCCAGCATTTT.

V and J are TRBV19 and TRBJ2-3, with D possibly matching TRBD2 (7 bases). Germline CDR1 reads LNHDA; CDR2 reads SQIVND (reference sequence). V lost 9 bases and J lost 4, with 20 bases in between. The CDR3 contains 15 residues. This chain's CDR3 is CASSLGGAPSDTQYF. The CDR3, as DNA: TGTGCCAGCAGTTTGGGGGGGGCCCCCTCAGATACGCAGTATTTT.

The chain recombines TRBV5-1 with TRBJ1-3; no clear D gene. CDR1 is SGHRS, CDR2 YFSETQ, per germline. The length of the CDR3 is 14 residues. The ends were cut back, 0 bases at V and 1 base at J, with 5 bases in the middle. The CDR3 DNA reads as TGCGCCAGCAGCTTGGGACAATCTGGAAACACCATATATTTT. Translating it yields CASSLGQSGNTIYF. Full variable domain (outside the CDR3, taken from reference TRBV5-1 and TRBJ1-3): KAGVTQTPRYLIKTRGQQVTLSCSPISGHRSVSWYQQTPGQGLQFLFEYFSETQRNKGNFPGRFSGRQFSNSRSEMNVSTLELGDSALYLCASSLGQSGNTIYFGEGSWLTVV.

The V gene is TRBV2, the J gene TRBJ2-7; TRBD1 matches at 7 bases. V was clipped by 6 bases and J by 0 bases; unmatched bases: 5. Germline V gives CDR1 SNHLY, CDR2 FYNNEI. CDR3 size: 14 residues. The CDR3 region is CASRGDSDSYEQYF. CDR3 DNA sequence: TGTGCCAGCAGAGGGGACAGCGACTCCTACGAGCAGTACTTC. Full variable domain (remainder filled in from reference TRBV2 and TRBJ2-7): EPEVTQTPSHQVTQMGQEVILRCVPISNHLYFYWYRQILGQKVEFLVSFYNNEISEKSEIFDDQFSVERPDGSNFTLKIRSTKLEDSAMYFCASRGDSDSYEQYFGPGTRLTVT.

V and J are TRBV5-4 and TRBJ2-1; 7 nucleotides agree with TRBD2. Germline V lookup: CDR1 SGHNT, CDR2 YYREEE (reference sequence). V dropped 6 bases and J dropped 7; count of bases not matched to a gene: 10. The CDR3 has 14 residues. In DNA, the CDR3 is TGTGCCAGCAAGGGAGGGAGGCCAGGGAATGAGCAGTTCTTC. Translation gives CASKGGRPGNEQFF.

This chain joins TRBV6-1 and TRBJ1-2; D might be TRBD1 (6 bases). CDR1 and CDR2 from the germline V gene are MNHNS and SASEGT. This CDR3 has 13 residues. Trimming took 2 bases from V and 3 from J, leaving 7 bases between them. CDR3 DNA sequence: TGTGCCAGCAGTGAAAACAGGGACTATGGCTACACCTTC. Residues: CASSENRDYGYTF.

The chain has TRBV7-2 and TRBJ2-1; D perhaps matches TRBD2 (5 bases). V was pared by 5 bases and J by 7 bases, with 15 bases between. The CDR3 loop spans 14 amino acids. Germline assignment: CDR1 SGHTA and CDR2 FQGNSA. As DNA, the CDR3 is TGTGCCAGCAGCCCGGAACTAGTTCTGAATGAGCAGTTCTTC. This gives the protein CASSPELVLNEQFF.

The rearrangement uses TRBV3-1 (or the pseudogene TRBV3-2) and TRBJ1-3; TRBD1 matches 10 bases. The CDR3 has 16 amino acids. V was pared by 6 bases and J by 1 base, with 6 bases of the junction left unmatched. CDR1 LGHDT and CDR2 YNNKEL come from the germline V gene (reference sequence). CDR3 nucleotides: TGTGCCAGCAGGCGGACAGGGGGACATTCTGGAAACACCATATATTTT. This sequence encodes CASRRTGGHSGNTIYF.

V usage is TRBV11-1 and J usage is TRBJ1-5, with 7 bases that match TRBD1. Germline V gives CDR1 SGHAT, CDR2 FQDESV (reference sequence). J was trimmed by 7 bases and V by 4 bases; bases with no gene match: 4. The CDR3 has 13 amino acids. CDR3: CASSWGQNQPQHF. The CDR3 DNA follows: TGTGCCAGCAGCTGGGGACAGAACCAGCCCCAGCATTTT.

The V call is TRBV14, the J call TRBJ2-3, with 10 nucleotides matching TRBD2. The CDR3 length is 14 residues. From germline, CDR1 is SGHDN and CDR2 FVKESK. J was trimmed by 3 bases and V by 8 bases; bases with no gene match: 5. The CDR3 is CASGVSGGTDTQYF. In DNA form, the CDR3 reads TGTGCCAGCGGGGTTAGCGGGGGGACAGATACGCAGTATTTT.

This clone was seen only once. This rearrangement joins TRBV5-1 to TRBJ2-7, with a possible D match to TRBD1 (5 bases). The ends were cut back, 1 base at V and 2 bases at J, with 10 bases in the middle. The CDR3 consists of 14 residues. The germline gives CDR1 SGHRS, CDR2 YFSETQ. CDR3 bases: TGCGCCAGCAGCTTGTCTGCAGGGCCCTACGAGCAGTACTTC. Its protein is CASSLSAGPYEQYF.

The rearrangement uses TRBV5-4 and TRBJ1-2; D might be TRBD1 (6 bases). Trimming stripped 4 bases from V and 4 bases from J, with 20 bases between. Germline V gene data show CDR1 as SGHNT and CDR2 as YYREEE (reference sequence). This CDR3 spans 16 amino acids. This chain's CDR3 is CASSPADGGAGYGYTF. The CDR3 DNA follows: TGTGCCAGCAGCCCAGCGGACGGGGGGGCGGGCTATGGCTACACCTTC.

This chain links TRBV6-5 with TRBJ1-4; tentatively, D is TRBD1 (5 bases). The CDR3 is 16 residues long. CDR1 is MNHEY, CDR2 SVGAGI, per germline. V lost 0 bases, J lost 8 bases, and 16 bases lay in between. The CDR3 is CASSYSRTAQGEKLFF. The CDR3 nucleotides are TGTGCCAGCAGTTACTCACGGACGGCCCAGGGCGAAAAACTGTTTTTT.

This clone came up once. The V call is TRBV7-3, the J call TRBJ2-1; D is perhaps TRBD1 (5 bases). Trimming removed 5 bases at V and 9 bases at J, with 35 bases between. Germline-derived CDR1 and CDR2 are SGHTA and FQGTGA. The CDR3 runs to 20 residues. CDR3 sequence reads: CASSQSKGRGRGLTRGEQFF. As DNA, the CDR3 is TGTGCCAGCAGCCAATCAAAGGGGCGCGGTAGAGGTCTTACGCGTGGTGAGCAGTTCTTC.

The V gene is TRBV12-3 or TRBV12-4, the J gene TRBJ1-3; D is uncertain. The CDR3 is made up of 11 amino acids. Trimming shortened V by 6 bases and J by 8 bases, and 8 bases separated the two germline ends. The chain's CDR3 is CASSLEDTIYF. CDR3 DNA sequence: TGTGCCAGCAGCCTGGAGGACACCATATATTTT.